Listed below are T cell receptor beta chains from one sample, sequenced in a study of blood T cell repertoires in COVID-19. Data came from immunoSEQ multiplex PCR; TCRdb stores just in-frame clones and leaves some out. In the table there are about 95,000 clones, about 89% of which are singletons. The sample comprised peripheral blood. The receptors derive from a man aged 55-75 years with COVID-19, enrolled during active disease. The CDR3 runs from the conserved cysteine through the conserved F or W. D genes are given only for firm matches. The size field is filled for only some rows; it gives once, few, many or a size class.

V	J	D	size	DNA	CDR3
TRBV12-3/TRBV12-4	TRBJ1-2	TRBD1	.	TGTGCCAGCAGACTACAGGGGGCGTTTGGCTACACCTTC	CASRLQGAFGYTF
TRBV9	TRBJ1-5	.	.	TGTGCCAGCAGCGTAGTACGGGAGCTCAATCAGCCCCAGCATTTT	CASSVVRELNQPQHF
TRBV10-1	TRBJ2-3	TRBD1	.	TGCGCCAGCAGTGGACAGGGGACCCTGGATACGCAGTATTTT	CASSGQGTLDTQYF
TRBV15	TRBJ2-7	.	.	TGTGCCACCAGCAGAGGGGGACTGACCTCCTACGAGCAGTACTTC	CATSRGGLTSYEQYF
TRBV5-1	TRBJ2-7	TRBD2	.	TGCGCCAGCAGCTTGGATCCAGCGGGAGGGCCGGGCGATGGCGAGCAGTACTTC	CASSLDPAGGPGDGEQYF
TRBV9	TRBJ2-7	TRBD1	once	TGTGCCAGCAGCGTAGGACAGGGGCCCTACGAGCAGTACTTC	CASSVGQGPYEQYF
TRBV4-1	TRBJ2-7	TRBD1	.	TGCGCCAGCAGCCAAGGAGGACAGGGCTTATACGAGCAGTACTTC	CASSQGGQGLYEQYF
TRBV4-1	TRBJ2-3	TRBD2	.	TGCGCCAGCAGCCAAGAGAAATCTAGCGGGACCAGCGGGACGCAGTATTTT	CASSQEKSSGTSGTQYF
TRBV5-4	TRBJ1-1	.	.	TGTGCCAGCAGCTTGACAGGGACCCGGGTATCTGAAGCTTTCTTT	CASSLTGTRVSEAFF
TRBV7-9	TRBJ1-4	.	.	TGTGCCAGCAGCCAGACAGCCTCTTATGAAAAACTGTTTTTT	CASSQTASYEKLFF
TRBV10-2	TRBJ1-5	.	.	TGCGCCAGCAGTGAGGAGGGTCCCCAGCATTTT	CASSEEGPQHF
TRBV12-5	TRBJ2-6	.	.	TGTGCTAGTGGTTCGGGACTCCAATTTAGGGTATCTGGGGCCAACGTCCTGACTTTC	CASGSGLQFRVSGANVLTF
TRBV6-5	TRBJ2-1	TRBD2	.	TGTGCCAGCAGTCGGGGACTAGCGGGAGGAAGTGAGCAGTTCTTC	CASSRGLAGGSEQFF
TRBV24-1	TRBJ2-3	TRBD2	.	TGTGCCACCAGTGATAGGACTAGCGGAAGGACAGATACGCAGTATTTT	CATSDRTSGRTDTQYF
TRBV30	TRBJ1-5	.	.	TGTGCCTGGAGTGTCCCGGGGGGTCGGCTACAGCCCCAGCATTTT	CAWSVPGGRLQPQHF
TRBV7-8	TRBJ2-3	TRBD2	.	TGTGCCAGCAGCGGGACTAGCGGGAAAGATACGCAGTATTTT	CASSGTSGKDTQYF
TRBV12-1	TRBJ2-7	.	.	TGTGCCAGCAGCTTTGACGGGACAGGGGGCCTTCCTGACTACGAGCAGTACTTC	CASSFDGTGGLPDYEQYF
TRBV5-4	TRBJ2-1	.	.	TGTGCCAGCATTGGGGAGATGGGCTACAATGAGCAGTTCTTC	CASIGEMGYNEQFF
TRBV19	TRBJ2-5	TRBD1	.	TGTGCCAGTAGTATCGGCGACAGGGGTCAAGAGACCCAGTACTTC	CASSIGDRGQETQYF
TRBV5-1	TRBJ2-2	TRBD2	.	TGCGCCAGCAGCCCGCGACTAGCGGGAGGGCCCGGGGAGCTGTTTTTT	CASSPRLAGGPGELFF
TRBV27	TRBJ2-7	TRBD1	.	TGTGCCAGCAGTATTGGGACAGGGCCCTTCTACGAGCAGTACTTC	CASSIGTGPFYEQYF
TRBV28	TRBJ2-7	TRBD1	.	TGTGCCAGCAGTTCATTATCGGGACAGGGCTACGAGCAGTACTTC	CASSSLSGQGYEQYF
TRBV5-1	TRBJ1-1	.	.	TGCGCCAGCAGCTTGACAGGGAGAGACACTGAAGCTTTCTTT	CASSLTGRDTEAFF
TRBV3-1/TRBV3-2	TRBJ2-1	.	once	TGTGCCAGCAGTCATACTAGCAGGGAGCAGTTCTTC	CASSHTSREQFF
TRBV7-9	TRBJ2-1	.	.	TGTGCCAGCAGCTTTGACTATGTCTACAATGAGCAGTTCTTC	CASSFDYVYNEQFF
TRBV30	TRBJ1-1	.	.	TGTGCCTGGCGATGGATGACAGCGAAGAACACTGAAGCTTTCTTT	CAWRWMTAKNTEAFF
TRBV19	TRBJ1-1	TRBD1	.	TGTGCCAGTAGTGTGCCGGGACAGGGACTTGAAGCTTTCTTT	CASSVPGQGLEAFF
TRBV14	TRBJ1-1	.	.	TGTGCCAGCAGCCAGGGAGGGAACACTGAAGCTTTCTTT	CASSQGGNTEAFF
TRBV10-3	TRBJ2-7	TRBD2	.	TGTGCCATCAGCCCCAAAGCGGGAGGAACCTACGAGCAGTACTTC	CAISPKAGGTYEQYF
TRBV19	TRBJ2-7	TRBD1	.	TGTGCCAGTGGGGGACAGGGGTTGCCCGAGCAGTACTTC	CASGGQGLPEQYF
TRBV5-1	TRBJ2-7	TRBD2	.	TGCGCCAGCAGCTTAACTAGCGGCTCCTACGAGCAGTACTTC	CASSLTSGSYEQYF
TRBV5-1	TRBJ2-7	.	.	TGCGCCAGCAGCTTGGTCGGGAGCCACGAGCAGTACTTC	CASSLVGSHEQYF
TRBV28	TRBJ1-5	TRBD1	.	TGTGCCAGCAGTTTGCCCACAGGGGCGGGCAATCAGCCCCAGCATTTT	CASSLPTGAGNQPQHF
TRBV7-2	TRBJ2-3	TRBD2	.	TGTGCCAGCAGCCCCGGGACTAGCGGGAGATTAGGTACGCAGTATTTT	CASSPGTSGRLGTQYF
TRBV27	TRBJ2-1	.	.	TGTGCCAGCTCCAGGTCAGGCAATGAGCAGTTCTTC	CASSRSGNEQFF
TRBV6-5	TRBJ1-5	.	.	TGTGCCAGCAGTCCCTCGGTGAGGCAGCCCCAGCATTTT	CASSPSVRQPQHF
TRBV7-9	TRBJ2-7	.	.	TGTGCCAGCAGCCCGGTGGGGGGCGAGCAGTACTTC	CASSPVGGEQYF
TRBV19	TRBJ2-2	.	.	TGTGCCACTTCTAGCTCCGGGGAGCTGTTTTTT	CATSSSGELFF
TRBV20-1	TRBJ1-5	TRBD1	once	TGCAGTGCTAGTCCCCGGACAGGGGGGCAAGGAGGTCAGCCCCAGCATTTT	CSASPRTGGQGGQPQHF
TRBV19	TRBJ1-6	.	.	TGTGCCAGTATGGAGGACGGGGCACCCCTCCACTTT	CASMEDGAPLHF
TRBV24-1	TRBJ1-5	TRBD1	.	TGTGCCACCAGTGACCCGGACAGGGGAAATCAGCCCCAGCATTTT	CATSDPDRGNQPQHF
TRBV10-3	TRBJ2-2	TRBD2	.	TGTGCCATCAGAAGCGGGACGGACACCGGGGAGCTGTTTTTT	CAIRSGTDTGELFF
TRBV4-3	TRBJ2-1	TRBD2	.	TGCGCCAGCAGCCCCCTCGGAGCGGGAGGGGGGGATGAGCAGTTCTTC	CASSPLGAGGGDEQFF
TRBV28	TRBJ2-4	TRBD2	.	TGTGCCAGCAGTTTATGGTTCGCGGGAGGAACAAAAAACATTCAGTACTTC	CASSLWFAGGTKNIQYF
TRBV2	TRBJ2-1	TRBD2	few	TGTGCCGGGAGCTGGACTAGCGGGAGGGCCCCCCAGTTCTTC	CAGSWTSGRAPQFF
TRBV3-1/TRBV3-2	TRBJ2-5	TRBD2	.	TGTGCCAGCAGCACCTTGACCGGGGGAGGGGAGACCCAGTACTTC	CASSTLTGGGETQYF
TRBV5-1	TRBJ2-3	.	.	TGCGCCAGCAGCTTGATCTCAGATACGCAGTATTTT	CASSLISDTQYF
TRBV7-9	TRBJ1-1	TRBD1	.	TGTGCCAGCAGCCCAGGGGGGAACACTGAAGCTTTCTTT	CASSPGGNTEAFF
TRBV5-6	TRBJ2-1	TRBD2	many	TGTGCCAGCAGCCCGGGACTAGCCCACAATGAGCAGTTCTTC	CASSPGLAHNEQFF
TRBV28	TRBJ1-5	.	once	TGTGCCAGCGCCTCGGGGGGCGCGTCGCTCGGAAGCAATCAGCCCCAGCATTTT	CASASGGASLGSNQPQHF